These T cell receptor beta chains were read from a single sample in a study of Ad26.COV2.S vaccination and SARS-CoV-2 variants. The table came from immunoSEQ multiplex PCR; TCRdb's copy has only in-frame clones and leaves some out. The repertoire includes 430,000 or so clones, 80% to 95% of them detected once, and more than 10% sits in the top ten. Sequenced material: peripheral blood, taken in a trial of Ad26.COV2.S vaccine versus placebo. These TCRs come from a person aged 18-65 years who received the Ad26.COV2.S COVID-19 vaccine or a placebo. CDR3s include the opening cysteine and the closing phenylalanine or tryptophan. A D gene is named only where the DNA matches it firmly. Size values are once, few and many counts, or a class for expanded clones, and some rows have none.

clone_size: -; d_call: -; j_call: TRBJ1-1; v_call: TRBV10-3; cdr3_aa: CAIGGTRGNTEAFF; cdr3_nt: TGTGCCATTGGCGGGACAAGGGGGAACACTGAAGCTTTCTTT
clone_size: -; d_call: -; j_call: TRBJ2-5; v_call: TRBV27; cdr3_aa: CASSLRPTPWETQYF; cdr3_nt: TGTGCCAGCAGTTTACGCCCGACACCATGGGAGACCCAGTACTTC
clone_size: once; d_call: -; j_call: TRBJ2-5; v_call: TRBV29-1; cdr3_aa: CSVVVGETQYF; cdr3_nt: TGCAGCGTTGTAGTGGGAGAGACCCAGTACTTC
clone_size: -; d_call: -; j_call: TRBJ1-4; v_call: TRBV30; cdr3_aa: CAWKYWGRDEKLFF; cdr3_nt: TGTGCCTGGAAGTATTGGGGGCGAGACGAAAAACTGTTTTTT
clone_size: -; d_call: TRBD1; j_call: TRBJ2-1; v_call: TRBV24-1; cdr3_aa: CATSVTGGRQFF; cdr3_nt: TGTGCCACCAGTGTCACAGGGGGGAGGCAGTTCTTC
clone_size: -; d_call: -; j_call: TRBJ2-1; v_call: TRBV11-3; cdr3_aa: CASSPEGTPAQQFF; cdr3_nt: TGTGCCAGCAGCCCGGAAGGGACCCCGGCCCAGCAGTTCTTC
clone_size: -; d_call: -; j_call: TRBJ2-1; v_call: TRBV24-1; cdr3_aa: CATSSRRKDEQFF; cdr3_nt: TGTGCCACCAGTAGTAGGCGGAAAGACGAGCAGTTCTTC
clone_size: -; d_call: -; j_call: TRBJ1-1; v_call: TRBV12-3/TRBV12-4; cdr3_aa: CASSGSRTEAFF; cdr3_nt: TGTGCCAGCAGTGGGAGTCGTACTGAAGCTTTCTTT
clone_size: -; d_call: -; j_call: TRBJ1-4; v_call: TRBV4-2; cdr3_aa: CASSQDWAYNEKLFF; cdr3_nt: TGTGCCAGCAGCCAAGACTGGGCCTATAATGAAAAACTGTTTTTT
clone_size: -; d_call: TRBD1; j_call: TRBJ1-6; v_call: TRBV18; cdr3_aa: CASSPDRGGYNSPLHF; cdr3_nt: TGTGCCAGCTCCCCAGACAGGGGTGGGTATAATTCACCCCTCCACTTT
clone_size: -; d_call: -; j_call: TRBJ1-1; v_call: TRBV27; cdr3_aa: CASSLYSGTIEAFF; cdr3_nt: TGTGCCAGCAGTCTATACTCCGGGACAATTGAAGCTTTCTTT
clone_size: -; d_call: TRBD2; j_call: TRBJ2-5; v_call: TRBV29-1; cdr3_aa: CSVEEPLGITSVEETQYF; cdr3_nt: TGCAGCGTTGAAGAACCCCTCGGTATCACTAGCGTAGAAGAGACCCAGTACTTC
clone_size: -; d_call: TRBD1; j_call: TRBJ1-5; v_call: TRBV19; cdr3_aa: CASRRREGAYVQPQHF; cdr3_nt: TGTGCCAGTAGGCGTCGAGAGGGGGCTTACGTTCAGCCCCAGCATTTT
clone_size: -; d_call: -; j_call: TRBJ2-2; v_call: TRBV18; cdr3_aa: CASSPLAENTGELFF; cdr3_nt: TGTGCCAGCTCACCACTAGCGGAGAACACCGGGGAGCTGTTTTTT
clone_size: -; d_call: -; j_call: TRBJ2-1; v_call: TRBV10-2; cdr3_aa: CASSAPIYEQFF; cdr3_nt: TGCGCCAGCAGTGCCCCGATTTATGAGCAGTTCTTC